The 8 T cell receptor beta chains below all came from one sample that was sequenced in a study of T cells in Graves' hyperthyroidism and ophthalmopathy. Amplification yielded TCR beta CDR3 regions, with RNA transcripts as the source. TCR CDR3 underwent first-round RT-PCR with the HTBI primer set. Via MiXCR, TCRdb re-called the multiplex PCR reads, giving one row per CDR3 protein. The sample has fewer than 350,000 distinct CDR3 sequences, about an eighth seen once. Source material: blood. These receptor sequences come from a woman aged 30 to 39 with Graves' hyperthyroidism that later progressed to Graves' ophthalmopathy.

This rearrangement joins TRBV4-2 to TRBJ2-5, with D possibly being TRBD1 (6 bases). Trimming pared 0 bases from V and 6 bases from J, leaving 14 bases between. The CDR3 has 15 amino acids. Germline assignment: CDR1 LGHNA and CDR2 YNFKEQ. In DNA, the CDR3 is TGTGCCAGCAGCCAAGATACCGCAGGGGCGAAGACCCAGTACTTC. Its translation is CASSQDTAGAKTQYF.

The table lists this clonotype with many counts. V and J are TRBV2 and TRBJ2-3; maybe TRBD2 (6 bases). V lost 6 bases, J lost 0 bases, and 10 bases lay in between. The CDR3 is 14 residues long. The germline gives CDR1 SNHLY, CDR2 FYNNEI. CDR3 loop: CASRGLLSTDTQYF. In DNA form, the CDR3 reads TGTGCCAGCAGGGGACTTTTAAGCACAGATACGCAGTATTTT.

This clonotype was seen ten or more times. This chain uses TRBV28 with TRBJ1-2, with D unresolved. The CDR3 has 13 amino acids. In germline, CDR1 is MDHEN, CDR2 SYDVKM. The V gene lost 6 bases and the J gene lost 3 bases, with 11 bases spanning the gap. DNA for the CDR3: TGTGCCAGCAGCTCAAACCGGGACTATGGCTACACCTTC. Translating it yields CASSSNRDYGYTF.

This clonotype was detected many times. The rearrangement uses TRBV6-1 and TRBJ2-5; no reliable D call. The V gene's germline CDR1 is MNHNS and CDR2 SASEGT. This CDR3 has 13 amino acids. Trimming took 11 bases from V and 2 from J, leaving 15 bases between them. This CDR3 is CAARTRKQETQYF. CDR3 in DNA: TGTGCCGCACGGACCCGGAAGCAAGAGACCCAGTACTTC.

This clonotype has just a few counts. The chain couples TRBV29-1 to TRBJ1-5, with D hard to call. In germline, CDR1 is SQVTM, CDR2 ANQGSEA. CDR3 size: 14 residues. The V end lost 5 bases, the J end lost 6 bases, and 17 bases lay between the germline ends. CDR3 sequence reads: CSVSDGRGGQPQHF. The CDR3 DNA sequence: TGCAGCGTTTCGGACGGGAGAGGCGGTCAGCCCCAGCATTTT.

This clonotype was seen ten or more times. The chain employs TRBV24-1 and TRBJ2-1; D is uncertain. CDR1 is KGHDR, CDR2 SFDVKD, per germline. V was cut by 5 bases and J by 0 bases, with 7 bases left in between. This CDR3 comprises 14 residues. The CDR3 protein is CATSGTPSYNEQFF. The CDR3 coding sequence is TGTGCCACCAGTGGGACCCCCTCCTACAATGAGCAGTTCTTC.

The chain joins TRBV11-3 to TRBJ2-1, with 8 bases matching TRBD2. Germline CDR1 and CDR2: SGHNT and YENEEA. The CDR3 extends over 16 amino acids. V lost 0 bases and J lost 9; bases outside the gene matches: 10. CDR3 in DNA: TGTGCCAGCAGCTTAGACGGGAGGGAGTCGTCCGTTGAGCAGTTCTTC. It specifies CASSLDGRESSVEQFF.

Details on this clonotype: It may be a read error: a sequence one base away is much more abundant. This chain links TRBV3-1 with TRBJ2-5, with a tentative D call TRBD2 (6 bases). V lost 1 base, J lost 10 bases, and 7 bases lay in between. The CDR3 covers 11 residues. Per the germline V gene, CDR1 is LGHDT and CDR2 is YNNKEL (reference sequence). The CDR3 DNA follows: TGTGCCAGCAGCCAAGTGGGGGGCCAGTACTTC. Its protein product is CASSQVGGQYF.